Listed here are 3 T cell receptor beta chains from one sample, sequenced in a study of blood T cells in healthy people across ages. Then a second PCR, running about 6 to 11 cycles, was carried out with a sample-barcoded 5' primer and a J-beta primer mix. TCRdb re-called the 5' RACE reads with MiXCR, one entry per CDR3 protein. There are 800,000 or so distinct CDR3 sequences in the sample; 25% occur only once, and approximately 3.7% lies in the top ten. The same data also contributed to another study, on T cells of mothers and their children.

Sequenced: blood. All receptors derive from a boy younger than 18 in good health.

The chain carries TRBV20-1 and TRBJ2-7; D may be TRBD2 (5 bases). Germline CDR1 and CDR2: DFQATT and SNEGSKA (reference sequence). Trimming stripped 6 bases from V and 0 bases from J, with 12 bases between. This CDR3 contains 13 residues. This CDR3 is CSASGILSYEQYF. CDR3 DNA: TGCAGTGCGTCCGGGATCCTCTCCTACGAGCAGTACTTC.

V is TRBV28 and J is TRBJ2-5; D tentatively fits TRBD1 or TRBD2 (5 bases each). The CDR3 is 15 amino acids. The germline V and J ends were trimmed by 3 bases and 2 bases, with 13 bases remaining between them. Germline lookup yields CDR1 MDHEN and CDR2 SYDVKM. This CDR3 is CASSFTGARQETQYF. CDR3 DNA sequence: TGTGCCAGCAGTTTCACCGGGGCTAGGCAAGAGACCCAGTACTTC. The complete variable domain, with remaining parts taken from reference TRBV28 and TRBJ2-5, reads DVKVTQSSRYLVKRTGEKVFLECVQDMDHENMFWYRQDPGLGLRLIYFSYDVKMKEKGDIPEGYSVSREKKERFSLILESASTNQTSMYLCASSFTGARQETQYFGPGTRLLVL.

This chain joins TRBV6-5 and TRBJ1-6; D uncertain. This CDR3 spans 15 amino acids. Looked up from germline, CDR1 is MNHEY and CDR2 is SVGAGI. Trimming removed 7 bases from V and 0 bases from J, with 10 bases in between. The CDR3 reads CASMRESSYNSPLHF. CDR3 nucleotides: TGTGCCAGCATGAGGGAGAGCTCCTATAATTCACCCCTCCACTTT.